What follows is one T cell receptor beta chain and its context. Its target is not known. This sample was included in a study of tumor and adjacent non-tumor tissue in lung cancer. Study-wide points: Compared with tumor, normal lung showed significantly lower TCR diversity. Normal lung showed higher cumulative top 100 clone frequency than tumor.

Between the trimmed V and J ends, which lost 0 bases and 5 bases, there was a span of 14 bases. This CDR3 is 16 amino acids long. In germline, CDR1 is LGHNA, CDR2 YNFKEQ. RNA was extracted from bulk tissue without any cell sorting. Chemotherapy-naive patients with new lung cancer underwent thoracic surgery in China, August–late 2014. The library came from three nested PCR rounds adapted from ARM-PCR protocols. TCRdb fed the multiplex PCR reads into MiXCR, producing one record per CDR3 protein. Found here are some 74,000 distinct CDR3 sequences, roughly 72% of them singletons; the top ten hold around 10%.

This TCR was sampled from a middle-aged woman with non-small cell lung cancer. Sequencing used lung tumor tissue. The chain uses TRBV4-2 and TRBJ1-3; D gene unclear. CDR3 DNA: TGTGCCAGCAGCCAAGACCGCGGCATCGCGAGAAACACCATATATTTT. This codes for CASSQDRGIARNTIYF.